These 27 T cell receptor beta chains were sequenced from one sample in a study of OX40 agonist ivuxolimab in advanced cancers. Measured with immunoSEQ multiplex PCR; TCRdb has only the in-frame clones, and not every one. This repertoire shows about 50,000 clones, 75% to 85% found once; its top ten account for 1.5% to 2%. Sequenced here: CD4+ or CD8+ T cells sorted from blood, sampled in a trial of the OX40 agonist ivuxolimab. The receptors originated from an adult with an advanced solid tumor such as melanoma, head and neck, liver or kidney cancer.

This sequence joins TRBV7-3 and TRBJ2-3; no firm D call. Trimming removed 5 bases at V and 0 bases at J, with 12 bases between. Germline-derived CDR1 and CDR2 are SGHTA and FQGTGA. The CDR3 loop spans 15 amino acids. The CDR3 region has the DNA TGTGCCAGCAGCCTCCTGTCCGGGAGCACAGATACGCAGTATTTT. This sequence encodes CASSLLSGSTDTQYF.

This clone was detected only a few times. The V and J genes are TRBV29-1 and TRBJ2-7, with 8 bases fitting TRBD1. CDR1 and CDR2 from the germline V gene are SQVTM and ANQGSEA. V was clipped by 0 bases and J by 9 bases; unmatched bases: 4. This CDR3 is built from 12 residues. This chain's CDR3 is CSVEETGDVQYF. The CDR3 coding sequence is TGCAGCGTTGAAGAGACAGGGGACGTGCAGTACTTC.

The V call is TRBV5-1, the J call TRBJ2-5; TRBD1 or TRBD2 may be the D gene (5 bases each). CDR3 length equals 15 residues. The V gene lost 4 bases and the J gene lost 2 bases, with 15 bases spanning the gap. Germline assignment: CDR1 SGHRS and CDR2 YFSETQ. The CDR3 nucleotides read TGCGCCAGCAGCCAGGACGGGGCAGGTCAAGAGACCCAGTACTTC. Its translation: CASSQDGAGQETQYF. The variable domain in full, completed from reference TRBV5-1 and TRBJ2-5, reads KAGVTQTPRYLIKTRGQQVTLSCSPISGHRSVSWYQQTPGQGLQFLFEYFSETQRNKGNFPGRFSGRQFSNSRSEMNVSTLELGDSALYLCASSQDGAGQETQYFGPGTRLLVL.

The V and J genes are TRBV28 and TRBJ1-6; weak D call: TRBD1 (5 bases). Germline V lookup: CDR1 MDHEN, CDR2 SYDVKM. The CDR3 sequence is 12 residues long. V shed 7 bases and J shed 6 bases, with 7 bases lying between them. The CDR3 region has the DNA TGTGCCAGCAATGGGGGTAATTCACCCCTCCACTTT. Translated, it gives CASNGGNSPLHF.

This chain joins TRBV7-6 and TRBJ2-3, with TRBD2 matching over 10 bases. This CDR3 has 16 residues. Losses at the gene ends were 5 bases for V and 5 bases for J; bases not matched to a gene: 10. Germline loops: CDR1 SGHVS, CDR2 FNYEAQ. The CDR3 loop is CASSQRSGRALDTQYF. The CDR3 DNA reads TGTGCCAGCAGCCAACGGAGCGGGAGGGCCCTAGATACGCAGTATTTT.

The chain is built from TRBV5-4 and TRBJ2-3, with D possibly being TRBD1 or TRBD2 (6 bases each). CDR3 length: 17 amino acids. Between the trimmed V and J ends, which lost 3 bases and 3 bases, there was a span of 20 bases. Per germline, CDR1 SGHNT and CDR2 YYREEE (reference sequence). The CDR3 is CASSSPGLRGLTDTQYF. CDR3 nucleotide sequence: TGTGCCAGCAGCTCACCGGGACTCCGGGGGCTGACAGATACGCAGTATTTT. The full variable domain, in which reference TRBV5-4 and TRBJ2-3 provide the parts outside the CDR3, is ETGVTQSPTHLIKTRGQQVTLRCSSQSGHNTVSWYQQALGQGPQFIFQYYREEENGRGNFPPRFSGLQFPNYSSELNVNALELDDSALYLCASSSPGLRGLTDTQYFGPGTRLTVL.

The chain uses TRBV18 and TRBJ1-4; D gene unclear. CDR3 size: 14 residues. With 3 bases removed from V and 5 bases from J, the gap between germline ends came to 10 bases. CDR1 and CDR2 from the germline V gene are KGHSH and LQKENI. The CDR3 protein is CASSPAETNEKLFF. For the CDR3, the DNA is TGTGCCAGCTCACCGGCGGAGACGAATGAAAAACTGTTTTTT.

V and J are TRBV5-6 and TRBJ2-5; 9 bases agree with TRBD1. The CDR3 spans 15 residues. Germline V lookup: CDR1 SGHDT, CDR2 YYEEEE. Losses at the gene ends were 4 bases for V and 5 bases for J; bases not matched to a gene: 9. Here the CDR3 DNA reads TGTGCCAGCAGCCCCACCGGGACAGGGTGGGAGACCCAGTACTTC. It specifies CASSPTGTGWETQYF.

By share, this clone ranks as medium-sized. The chain is built from TRBV27 and TRBJ1-6; the D is unclear. V was pared by 3 bases and J by 9 bases, with 12 bases between. Germline lookup yields CDR1 MNHEY and CDR2 SMNVEV (reference sequence). The length of the CDR3 is 14 residues. CDR3 residues: CASSFDPWGSPLHF. CDR3 bases: TGTGCCAGCAGTTTTGATCCCTGGGGTTCACCCCTCCACTTT.

The J gene is TRBJ1-2, the V gene TRBV5-4; 7 nucleotides line up with TRBD1. CDR3 length: 12 residues. The ends lost 7 bases at V and 8 bases at J; junction bases unmatched: 8. Germline V gene sequence: CDR1 SGHNT, CDR2 YYREEE (reference sequence). The CDR3: CASGQDVNGYTF. The CDR3 nucleotides read TGTGCCAGCGGACAGGATGTGAACGGCTACACCTTC. The variable domain in full, completed from reference TRBV5-4 and TRBJ1-2, reads ETGVTQSPTHLIKTRGQQVTLRCSSQSGHNTVSWYQQALGQGPQFIFQYYREEENGRGNFPPRFSGLQFPNYSSELNVNALELDDSALYLCASGQDVNGYTFGSGTRLTVV.

The V call is TRBV19, the J call TRBJ2-7, with 12 bases identical to TRBD2. CDR3 length: 16 residues. Germline CDR1 LNHDA, CDR2 SQIVND (reference sequence). After removal of 3 bases from V and 1 base from J, the junction contained 4 bases not matched to a gene. CDR3 nucleotides: TGTGCCAGTAGTATGACTAGCGGGAGTACATCCTACGAGCAGTACTTC. It translates to CASSMTSGSTSYEQYF.

The table lists this clone with a few counts. This sequence joins TRBV6-5 and TRBJ2-1; 11 nucleotides agree with TRBD2. Germline-derived CDR1 and CDR2 are MNHEY and SVGAGI. Germline trimming cut 6 bases from V and 3 bases from J; bases unmatched to any gene: 1. This CDR3 has 14 amino acids. CDR3 nucleotide sequence: TGTGCCAGCAGCCTAGCGGGGGGCTACAATGAGCAGTTCTTC. Residues: CASSLAGGYNEQFF.

This clone was seen just once. J is TRBJ2-5 and V is TRBV19; no definite D call. Germline V gives CDR1 LNHDA, CDR2 SQIVND (reference sequence). The CDR3 loop spans 13 amino acids. V dropped 3 bases and J dropped 4 bases, with 9 bases sitting between them. This chain's CDR3 is CASSIDKGETQYF. The CDR3 nucleotides read TGTGCCAGTAGTATCGATAAGGGAGAGACCCAGTACTTC. The variable domain in full, completed from reference TRBV19 and TRBJ2-5, reads DGGITQSPKYLFRKEGQNVTLSCEQNLNHDAMYWYRQDPGQGLRLIYYSQIVNDFQKGDIAEGYSVSREKKESFPLTVTSAQKNPTAFYLCASSIDKGETQYFGPGTRLLVL.

The chain carries TRBV19 and TRBJ1-4; 10 bases line up with TRBD1. The germline CDR1 and CDR2 sequences are LNHDA and SQIVND (reference sequence). This CDR3 region has 15 residues. V was pared by 4 bases and J by 7 bases, with 6 bases of the junction left unmatched. In nucleotides, the CDR3 is TGTGCCAGTAGTACCGGGACAGGGGTCAGTGAAAAACTGTTTTTT. Its translation: CASSTGTGVSEKLFF.

V and J are TRBV28 and TRBJ1-2, with TRBD1 matching 7 bases. V gave up 8 bases and J gave up 4 bases; unmatched junction bases: 10. The germline V gene has CDR1 MDHEN and CDR2 SYDVKM. The CDR3 extends over 14 amino acids. This CDR3 is CASFTTGRFYGYTF. CDR3 sequence (DNA): TGTGCCAGCTTTACGACAGGGCGATTCTATGGCTACACCTTC.

The chain combines TRBV18 with TRBJ2-3; D assignment may be TRBD1 or TRBD2 (6 bases each). The CDR3 has 16 residues. The V and J ends lost 3 bases and 4 bases respectively, with 17 bases between them. Per the germline V gene, CDR1 is KGHSH and CDR2 is LQKENI. The CDR3 DNA reads TGTGCCAGCTCACCTAACTTGGGGGGCGGCGCAGATACGCAGTATTTT. Protein product: CASSPNLGGGADTQYF. Filled out from reference TRBV18 and TRBJ2-3, the complete variable domain reads NAGVMQNPRHLVRRRGQEARLRCSPMKGHSHVYWYRQLPEEGLKFMVYLQKENIIDESGMPKERFSAEFPKEGPSILRIQQVVRGDSAAYFCASSPNLGGGADTQYFGPGTRLTVL.

This clone has only a few counts. J is TRBJ2-7 and V is TRBV29-1, with TRBD2 as a possible D gene (5 bases). The V gene's germline CDR1 is SQVTM and CDR2 ANQGSEA. V was trimmed by 4 bases and J by 6 bases, leaving 13 bases between them. This CDR3 spans 12 amino acids. CDR3 bases: TGCAGCGTTGGGAGTGGGAGTAGCGAGCAGTACTTC. This codes for CSVGSGSSEQYF.

The V gene is TRBV25-1, the J gene TRBJ1-2; tentatively, D is TRBD1 (6 bases). The CDR3 runs to 17 residues. The V gene's germline CDR1 is MGHDK and CDR2 SYGVNS. V was trimmed by 1 base and J by 0 bases, leaving 15 bases between them. CDR3 bases: TGTGCCAGCAGTGAATTAAGAGGGGGACCTGCTAACTATGGCTACACCTTC. Its protein is CASSELRGGPANYGYTF.

The chain is built from TRBV6-9 and TRBJ1-1; D is unclear. The length of the CDR3 is 11 residues. V was cut by 3 bases and J by 7 bases, with 6 bases left in between. The germline CDR1 and CDR2 sequences are MNHGY and SVAAGI. The CDR3 nucleotides are TGTGCCAGCAGTTACTTGGGTGAAGCTTTCTTT. This gives the protein CASSYLGEAFF.

The J gene is TRBJ1-2, the V gene TRBV30; perhaps TRBD1 as D (6 bases). The V end was cut by 2 bases, the J end by 5 bases, with 12 bases between. The CDR3 runs to 13 residues. The germline gives CDR1 GTSNPN, CDR2 SVGIG (reference sequence). The CDR3 DNA sequence: TGTGCCTGGAGTCGGGGGGCGCAGTATGGCTACACCTTC. Protein product: CAWSRGAQYGYTF.

J is TRBJ2-1 and V is TRBV9; 10 nucleotides align to TRBD2. V lost 3 bases, J lost 7 bases, and 7 bases stayed unmatched. In germline, CDR1 is SGDLS, CDR2 YYNGEE. This CDR3 comprises 15 residues. The CDR3 loop is CASSGTTLAGNEQFF. CDR3 nucleotides: TGTGCCAGCAGCGGCACAACACTAGCGGGAAATGAGCAGTTCTTC.

The chain combines TRBV30 with TRBJ1-4; D is unclear. This CDR3 is built from 15 residues. V lost 1 base and J lost 8, with 17 bases in between. Germline V CDR1 and CDR2: GTSNPN, SVGIG (reference sequence). The CDR3 here is CAWSAPLAGKEKLFF. The CDR3 bases are TGTGCCTGGAGTGCCCCCCTAGCGGGAAAGGAAAAACTGTTTTTT.

This sequence joins TRBV5-1 and TRBJ1-2; TRBD1 matches at 9 bases. The V segment lost 4 bases and the J segment 7 bases; nucleotides outside the gene matches: 8. Germline CDR1 reads SGHRS; CDR2 reads YFSETQ. This CDR3 comprises 14 residues. The DNA for the CDR3 is TGCGCCAGCAGCCTATCACAGGGGGCGCTTGGCTACACCTTC. Translated, it gives CASSLSQGALGYTF.

J is TRBJ2-2 and V is TRBV14; TRBD1 is a possible D gene (6 bases). The CDR3 is 13 residues long. Germline V gives CDR1 SGHDN, CDR2 FVKESK. Trimming pared 4 bases from V and 7 bases from J, leaving 10 bases between. CDR3: CASSRQEYGELFF. In DNA, the CDR3 is TGTGCCAGCAGCCGACAGGAATACGGGGAGCTGTTTTTT.

This chain links TRBV2 with TRBJ1-3; D is unresolved. The CDR3 is 12 residues long. The V and J ends lost 6 bases and 4 bases respectively, with 7 bases between them. The germline V gene has CDR1 SNHLY and CDR2 FYNNEI. Here the CDR3 reads CASRRWGNTIYF. In nucleotides, the CDR3 is TGTGCCAGCAGGCGGTGGGGAAACACCATATATTTT.

A single count supports this clone. The chain joins TRBV7-6 to TRBJ2-3, with TRBD1 identical over 7 bases. From germline, CDR1 is SGHVS and CDR2 FNYEAQ. The CDR3 is made up of 13 amino acids. Trimming at V came to 5 bases and at J to 4 bases, leaving 3 bases not matched to a gene. The chain's CDR3 is CASSPGTADTQYF. DNA for the CDR3: TGTGCCAGCAGCCCCGGGACAGCAGATACGCAGTATTTT. The full variable domain, in which reference TRBV7-6 and TRBJ2-3 provide the parts outside the CDR3, is GAGVSQSPRYKVTKRGQDVALRCDPISGHVSLYWYRQALGQGPEFLTYFNYEAQQDKSGLPNDRFSAERPEGSISTLTIQRTEQRDSAMYRCASSPGTADTQYFGPGTRLTVL.

The chain combines TRBV14 with TRBJ1-3; possible D gene TRBD1, 5 bases. This CDR3 is built from 15 residues. V was pared by 5 bases and J by 1 base, with 12 bases between. Germline values: CDR1 SGHDN, CDR2 FVKESK. CDR3 residues: CASSAGTRSGNTIYF. As DNA, the CDR3 is TGTGCCAGCAGCGCCGGGACCAGGTCTGGAAACACCATATATTTT. Combining the CDR3 with reference TRBV14 and TRBJ1-3 gives the whole variable domain EAGVTQFPSHSVIEKGQTVTLRCDPISGHDNLYWYRRVMGKEIKFLLHFVKESKQDESGMPNNRFLAERTGGTYSTLKVQPAELEDSGVYFCASSAGTRSGNTIYFGEGSWLTVV.